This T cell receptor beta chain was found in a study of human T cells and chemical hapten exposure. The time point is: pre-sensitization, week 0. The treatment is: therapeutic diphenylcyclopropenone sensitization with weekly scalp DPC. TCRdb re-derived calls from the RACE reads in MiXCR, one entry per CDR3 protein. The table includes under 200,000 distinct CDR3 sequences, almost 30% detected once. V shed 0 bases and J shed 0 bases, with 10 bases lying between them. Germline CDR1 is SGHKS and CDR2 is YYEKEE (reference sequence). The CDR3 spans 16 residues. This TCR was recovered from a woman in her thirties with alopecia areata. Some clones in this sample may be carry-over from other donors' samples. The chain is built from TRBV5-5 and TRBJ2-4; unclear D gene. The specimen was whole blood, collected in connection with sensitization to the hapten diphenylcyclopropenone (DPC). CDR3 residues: CASSLGHLLAKNIQYF. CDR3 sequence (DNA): TGTGCCAGCAGCTTGGGACACCTACTAGCCAAAAACATTCAGTACTTC.